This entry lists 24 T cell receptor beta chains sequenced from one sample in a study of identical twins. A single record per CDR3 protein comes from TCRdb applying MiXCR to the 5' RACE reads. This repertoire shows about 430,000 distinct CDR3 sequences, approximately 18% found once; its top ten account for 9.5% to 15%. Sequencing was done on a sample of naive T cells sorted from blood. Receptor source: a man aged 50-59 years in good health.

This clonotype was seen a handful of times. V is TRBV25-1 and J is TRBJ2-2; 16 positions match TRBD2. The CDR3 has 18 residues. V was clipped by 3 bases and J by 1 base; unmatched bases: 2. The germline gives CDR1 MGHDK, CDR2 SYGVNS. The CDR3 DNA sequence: TGTGCCAGCAGTGAGGGACTAGCGGGGGGGCGGAACACCGGGGAGCTGTTTTTT. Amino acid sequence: CASSEGLAGGRNTGELFF.

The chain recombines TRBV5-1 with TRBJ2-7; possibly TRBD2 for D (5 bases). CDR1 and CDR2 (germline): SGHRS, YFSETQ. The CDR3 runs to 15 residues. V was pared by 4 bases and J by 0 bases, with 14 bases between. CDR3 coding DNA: TGCGCCAGCAGCCCGGGTGGGCGGGTCTCCTACGAGCAGTACTTC. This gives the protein CASSPGGRVSYEQYF.

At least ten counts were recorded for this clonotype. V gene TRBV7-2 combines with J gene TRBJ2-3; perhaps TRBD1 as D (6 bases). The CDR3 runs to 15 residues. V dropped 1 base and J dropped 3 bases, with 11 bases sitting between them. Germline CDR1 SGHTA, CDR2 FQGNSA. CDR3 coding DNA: TGTGCCAGCAGCTTAGTCGCAGGGGATACAGATACGCAGTATTTT. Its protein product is CASSLVAGDTDTQYF.

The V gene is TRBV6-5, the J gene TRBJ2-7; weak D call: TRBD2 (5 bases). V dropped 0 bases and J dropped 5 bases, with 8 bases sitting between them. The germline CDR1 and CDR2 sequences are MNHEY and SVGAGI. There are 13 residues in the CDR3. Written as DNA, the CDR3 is TGTGCCAGCAGTTACTCGACGGGGAACGAGCAGTACTTC. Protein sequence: CASSYSTGNEQYF.

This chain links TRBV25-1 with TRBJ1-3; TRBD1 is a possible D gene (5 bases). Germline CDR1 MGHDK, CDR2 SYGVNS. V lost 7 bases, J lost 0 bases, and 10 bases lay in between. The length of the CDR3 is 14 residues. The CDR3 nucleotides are TGTGCCAGCAATTCAGGGAGCTCTGGAAACACCATATATTTT. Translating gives CASNSGSSGNTIYF.

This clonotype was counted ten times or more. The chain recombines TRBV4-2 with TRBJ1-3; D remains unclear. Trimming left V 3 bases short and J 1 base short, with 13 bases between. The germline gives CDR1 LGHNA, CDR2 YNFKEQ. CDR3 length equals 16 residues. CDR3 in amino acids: CASSQEGGRSGNTIYF. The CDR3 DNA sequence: TGTGCCAGCAGCCAGGAGGGAGGAAGATCTGGAAACACCATATATTTT.

The CDR3 is CSAIPFSGPHNEGQFF. The CDR3 DNA reads as TGCAGTGCTATCCCTTTTAGCGGCCCCCACAATGAAGGGCAGTTCTTC. This sequence joins TRBV20-1 and TRBJ2-1; a possible D gene is TRBD2 (6 bases). The germline gives CDR1 DFQATT, CDR2 SNEGSKA (reference sequence). V dropped 4 bases and J dropped 12 bases, with 28 bases sitting between them. The CDR3 consists of 16 residues.

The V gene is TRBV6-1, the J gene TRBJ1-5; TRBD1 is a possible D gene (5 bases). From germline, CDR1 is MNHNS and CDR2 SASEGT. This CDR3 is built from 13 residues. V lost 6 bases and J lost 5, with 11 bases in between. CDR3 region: CASRGRRDQPQHF. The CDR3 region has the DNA TGTGCCAGCAGGGGACGGAGAGATCAGCCCCAGCATTTT.

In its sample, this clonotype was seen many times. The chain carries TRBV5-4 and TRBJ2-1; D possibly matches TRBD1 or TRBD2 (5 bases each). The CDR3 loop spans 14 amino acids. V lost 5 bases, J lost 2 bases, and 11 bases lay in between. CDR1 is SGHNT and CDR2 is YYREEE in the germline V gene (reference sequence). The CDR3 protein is CASSETGPYNEQFF. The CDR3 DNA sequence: TGTGCCAGCAGTGAGACGGGACCCTACAATGAGCAGTTCTTC.

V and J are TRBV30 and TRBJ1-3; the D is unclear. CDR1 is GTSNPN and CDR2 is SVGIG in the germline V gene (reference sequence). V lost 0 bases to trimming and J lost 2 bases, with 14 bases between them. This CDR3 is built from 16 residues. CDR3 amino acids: CAWSVGGTPTGNTIYF. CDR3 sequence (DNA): TGTGCCTGGAGTGTTGGCGGAACACCTACTGGAAACACCATATATTTT.

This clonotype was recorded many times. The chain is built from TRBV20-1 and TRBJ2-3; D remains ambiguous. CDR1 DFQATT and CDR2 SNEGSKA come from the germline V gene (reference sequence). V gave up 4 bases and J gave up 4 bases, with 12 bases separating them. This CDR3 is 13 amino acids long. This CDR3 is CSAIRTAADTQYF. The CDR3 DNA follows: TGCAGTGCTATACGGACCGCGGCAGATACGCAGTATTTT.

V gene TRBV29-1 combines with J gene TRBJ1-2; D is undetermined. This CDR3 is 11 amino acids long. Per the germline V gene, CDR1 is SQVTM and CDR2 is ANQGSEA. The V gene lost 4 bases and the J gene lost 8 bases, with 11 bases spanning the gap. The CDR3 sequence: CSVVALEGYTF. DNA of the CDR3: TGCAGCGTTGTGGCCCTCGAGGGCTACACCTTC.

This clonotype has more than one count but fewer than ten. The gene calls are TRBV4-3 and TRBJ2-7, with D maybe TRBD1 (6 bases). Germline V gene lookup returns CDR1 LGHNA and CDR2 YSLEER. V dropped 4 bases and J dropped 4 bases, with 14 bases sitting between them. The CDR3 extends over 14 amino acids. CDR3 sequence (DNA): TGCGCCAGCAGCCGATCCCAACAGGGATACGAGCAGTACTTC. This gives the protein CASSRSQQGYEQYF.

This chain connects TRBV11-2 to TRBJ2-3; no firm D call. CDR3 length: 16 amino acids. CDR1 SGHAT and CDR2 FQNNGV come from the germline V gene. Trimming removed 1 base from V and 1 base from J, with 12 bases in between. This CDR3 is CASSLGSHIRTDTQYF. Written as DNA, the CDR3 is TGTGCCAGCAGCTTAGGGTCTCATATCCGCACAGATACGCAGTATTTT. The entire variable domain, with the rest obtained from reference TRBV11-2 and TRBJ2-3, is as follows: EAGVAQSPRYKIIEKRQSVAFWCNPISGHATLYWYQQILGQGPKLLIQFQNNGVVDDSQLPKDRFSAERLKGVDSTLKIQPAKLEDSAVYLCASSLGSHIRTDTQYFGPGTRLTVL.

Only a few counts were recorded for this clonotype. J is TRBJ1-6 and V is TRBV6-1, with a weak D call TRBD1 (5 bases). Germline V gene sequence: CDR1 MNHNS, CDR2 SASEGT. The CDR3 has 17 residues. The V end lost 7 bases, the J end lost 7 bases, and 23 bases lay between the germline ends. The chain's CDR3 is CASTLSLLGRGNSPLHF. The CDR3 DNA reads TGTGCCAGCACCCTATCCCTCCTGGGACGGGGAAATTCACCCCTCCACTTT.

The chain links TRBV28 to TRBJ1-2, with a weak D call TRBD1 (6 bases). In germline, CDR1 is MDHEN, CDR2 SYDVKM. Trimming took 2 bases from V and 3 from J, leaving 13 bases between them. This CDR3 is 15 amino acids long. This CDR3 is CASSLEWTVYYGYTF. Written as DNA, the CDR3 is TGTGCCAGCAGTTTAGAGTGGACAGTCTACTATGGCTACACCTTC.

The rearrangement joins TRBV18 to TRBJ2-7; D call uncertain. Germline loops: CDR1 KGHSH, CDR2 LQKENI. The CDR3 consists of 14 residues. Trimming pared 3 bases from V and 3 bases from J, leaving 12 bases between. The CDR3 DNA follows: TGTGCCAGCTCACCTGACCGGGCCATCTACGAGCAGTACTTC. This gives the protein CASSPDRAIYEQYF.

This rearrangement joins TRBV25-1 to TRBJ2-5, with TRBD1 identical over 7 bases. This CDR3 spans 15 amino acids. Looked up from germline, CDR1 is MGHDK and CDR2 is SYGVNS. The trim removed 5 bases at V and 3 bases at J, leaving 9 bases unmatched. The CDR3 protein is CASSSSWDREETQYF. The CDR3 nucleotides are TGTGCCAGCAGTAGCTCTTGGGACAGAGAAGAGACCCAGTACTTC.

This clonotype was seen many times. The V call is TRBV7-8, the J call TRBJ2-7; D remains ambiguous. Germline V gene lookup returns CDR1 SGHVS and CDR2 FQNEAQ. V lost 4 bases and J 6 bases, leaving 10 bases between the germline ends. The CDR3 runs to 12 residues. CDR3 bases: TGTGCCAGCAGCTACCACTTGCTCGAGCAGTACTTC. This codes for CASSYHLLEQYF. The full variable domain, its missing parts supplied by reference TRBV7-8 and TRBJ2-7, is GAGVSQSPRYKVAKRGQDVALRCDPISGHVSLFWYQQALGQGPEFLTYFQNEAQLDKSGLPSDRFFAERPEGSVSTLKIQRTQQEDSAVYLCASSYHLLEQYFGPGTRLTVT.

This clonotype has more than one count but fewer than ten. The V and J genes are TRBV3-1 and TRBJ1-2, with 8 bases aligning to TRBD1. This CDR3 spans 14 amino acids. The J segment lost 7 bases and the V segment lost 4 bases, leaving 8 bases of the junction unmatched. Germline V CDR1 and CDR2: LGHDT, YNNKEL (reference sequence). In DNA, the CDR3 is TGTGCCAGCAGCCTTTACAGGGGGACCGGTGGCTACACCTTC. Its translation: CASSLYRGTGGYTF.

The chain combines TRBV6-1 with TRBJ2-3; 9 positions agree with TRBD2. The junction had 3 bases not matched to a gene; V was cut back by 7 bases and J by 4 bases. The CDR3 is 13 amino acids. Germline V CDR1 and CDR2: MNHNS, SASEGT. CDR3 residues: CASIAGAADTQYF. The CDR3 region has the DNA TGTGCCAGCATAGCGGGAGCGGCAGATACGCAGTATTTT.

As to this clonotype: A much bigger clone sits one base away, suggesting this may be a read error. The CDR3, as DNA: TGTGGCAGCAGTAAAAGGACTAGCGGGACCCCCTACGAGCAGTACTTC. This sequence encodes CGSSKRTSGTPYEQYF. V usage is TRBV6-1 and J usage is TRBJ2-7; 12 nucleotides agree with TRBD2. The germline CDR1 and CDR2 sequences are MNHNS and SASEGT. The CDR3 sequence is 16 residues long.

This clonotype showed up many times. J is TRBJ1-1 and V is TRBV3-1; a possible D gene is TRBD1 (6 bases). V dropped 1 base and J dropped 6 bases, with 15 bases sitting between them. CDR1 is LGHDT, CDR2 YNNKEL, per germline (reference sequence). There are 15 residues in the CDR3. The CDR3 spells CASSQGGATFAEAFF. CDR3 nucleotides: TGTGCCAGCAGCCAAGGGGGGGCTACGTTCGCTGAAGCTTTCTTT.

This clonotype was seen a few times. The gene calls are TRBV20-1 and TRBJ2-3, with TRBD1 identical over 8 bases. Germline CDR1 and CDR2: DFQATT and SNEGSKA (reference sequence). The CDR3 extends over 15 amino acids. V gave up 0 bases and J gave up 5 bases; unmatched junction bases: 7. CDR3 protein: CSAREDRGELDTQYF. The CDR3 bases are TGCAGTGCTAGAGAAGACAGGGGAGAGTTAGATACGCAGTATTTT.